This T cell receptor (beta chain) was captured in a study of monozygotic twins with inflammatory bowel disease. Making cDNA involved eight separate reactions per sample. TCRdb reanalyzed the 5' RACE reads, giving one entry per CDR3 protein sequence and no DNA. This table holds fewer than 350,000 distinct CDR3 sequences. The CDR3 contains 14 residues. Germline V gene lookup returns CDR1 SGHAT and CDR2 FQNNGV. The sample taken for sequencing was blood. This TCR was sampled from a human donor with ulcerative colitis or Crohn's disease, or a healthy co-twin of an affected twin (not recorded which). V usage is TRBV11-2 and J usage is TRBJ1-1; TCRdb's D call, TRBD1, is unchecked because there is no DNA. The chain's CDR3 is CASSAGQGYTEAFF. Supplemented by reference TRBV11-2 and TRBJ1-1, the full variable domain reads EAGVAQSPRYKIIEKRQSVAFWCNPISGHATLYWYQQILGQGPKLLIQFQNNGVVDDSQLPKDRFSAERLKGVDSTLKIQPAKLEDSAVYLCASSAGQGYTEAFFGQGTRLTVV.